These 22 T cell receptor beta chains were sequenced from one sample in a study of shared clonotypes between healthy human individuals. TCRdb keeps only in-frame clones here, not all; method: immunoSEQ multiplex PCR. The sample shows over a million clones, 95% to 97% of them seen only once. The material sequenced was naive CD4+ T cells sorted from blood. As for subset: CD45RA+ positively selected. These receptors all stem from a man aged 25 to 45 in good health.

This sequence joins TRBV4-2 and TRBJ2-1; D uncertain. The CDR3 extends over 11 amino acids. CDR1 LGHNA and CDR2 YNFKEQ come from the germline V gene. Trimming shortened V by 5 bases and J by 10 bases, and 9 bases separated the two germline ends. The CDR3 DNA reads TGTGCCAGCAGCTCCCGCCAGGAGCAGTTCTTC. It yields the protein CASSSRQEQFF.

The rearrangement links TRBV28 to TRBJ1-5; no clear D. Germline V lookup: CDR1 MDHEN, CDR2 SYDVKM. V was shortened by 6 bases and J by 6 bases, with 9 bases between the two germline ends. CDR3 length: 12 amino acids. CDR3 coding DNA: TGTGCCAGCAGCGAAGAGAGTCAGCCCCAGCATTTT. It encodes CASSEESQPQHF.

V and J are TRBV5-1 and TRBJ2-3; 7 bases line up with TRBD1. J was trimmed by 6 bases and V by 6 bases; bases with no gene match: 22. The germline V gene has CDR1 SGHRS and CDR2 YFSETQ. The CDR3 has 18 amino acids. In nucleotides, the CDR3 is TGCGCCAGCAAAGCTTGGGCACTAACAGGGGCCCTTGGGGATACGCAGTATTTT. It codes for CASKAWALTGALGDTQYF. The full variable domain, its missing parts supplied by reference TRBV5-1 and TRBJ2-3, is KAGVTQTPRYLIKTRGQQVTLSCSPISGHRSVSWYQQTPGQGLQFLFEYFSETQRNKGNFPGRFSGRQFSNSRSEMNVSTLELGDSALYLCASKAWALTGALGDTQYFGPGTRLTVL.

The chain has TRBV28 and TRBJ1-2, with 9 bases lining up with TRBD1. J gave up 4 bases and V 2 bases, and 5 bases lay outside the gene matches. CDR1 MDHEN and CDR2 SYDVKM come from the germline V gene. The CDR3 runs 15 residues. The CDR3 region has the DNA TGTGCCAGCAGTTTAGGGACAGGGAGAGGCTATGGCTACACCTTC. Its protein is CASSLGTGRGYGYTF.

This chain connects TRBV5-5 to TRBJ1-5; TRBD1 matches at 7 bases. Germline V gives CDR1 SGHKS, CDR2 YYEKEE (reference sequence). Trimming cost V 3 bases and J 4 bases; bases outside gene matches: 1. The CDR3 loop spans 13 amino acids. DNA for the CDR3: TGTGCCAGCAGCTGGACAGGAAATCAGCCCCAGCATTTT. Its protein product is CASSWTGNQPQHF.

The rearrangement joins TRBV6-6 to TRBJ1-3, with 7 nucleotides matching TRBD1. This CDR3 contains 15 residues. In germline, CDR1 is MNHNY, CDR2 SVGAGI (reference sequence). J was trimmed by 2 bases and V by 6 bases; bases with no gene match: 7. The CDR3 DNA follows: TGTGCCAGCAGCTCTATGACAGGGCCTGGAAACACCATATATTTT. Amino acids: CASSSMTGPGNTIYF.

The V gene is TRBV5-1, the J gene TRBJ2-1, with TRBD2 matching over 10 bases. CDR1 SGHRS and CDR2 YFSETQ come from the germline V gene. This CDR3 region has 15 residues. V dropped 4 bases and J dropped 3; count of bases not matched to a gene: 4. CDR3 residues: CASSRTSGNYNEQFF. CDR3 DNA: TGCGCCAGCAGCCGTACTAGCGGGAACTACAATGAGCAGTTCTTC.

The gene calls are TRBV27 and TRBJ1-5, with TRBD1 as a possible D gene (5 bases). V lost 2 bases, J lost 0 bases, and 8 bases lay in between. The CDR3 runs to 15 residues. Germline CDR1 and CDR2: MNHEY and SMNVEV (reference sequence). CDR3 in amino acids: CASSLRGNSNQPQHF. The CDR3 coding sequence is TGTGCCAGCAGTTTAAGGGGAAATAGCAATCAGCCCCAGCATTTT.

In nucleotides, the CDR3 is TGTGCCAGCAGTTTGGGCGGGACTAGTTACCCCTACGAGCAGTACTTC. It yields the protein CASSLGGTSYPYEQYF. V is TRBV28 and J is TRBJ2-7; 8 nucleotides agree with TRBD2. The CDR3 totals 16 residues. CDR1 is MDHEN, CDR2 SYDVKM, per germline. V was pared by 3 bases and J by 2 bases, with 9 bases of the junction left unmatched.

The chain uses TRBV25-1 and TRBJ1-1; D gene unclear. CDR1 and CDR2 (germline): MGHDK, SYGVNS. With 4 bases removed from V and 1 base from J, the gap between germline ends came to 10 bases. This CDR3 has 14 residues. DNA for the CDR3: TGTGCCAGCAGTGGTACAGTGTGGAACACTGAAGCTTTCTTT. This codes for CASSGTVWNTEAFF.

A single count supports this clone. This chain joins TRBV5-4 and TRBJ2-5, with D perhaps TRBD2 (6 bases). Trimming stripped 4 bases from V and 0 bases from J, with 22 bases between. The CDR3 extends over 18 amino acids. The germline CDR1 and CDR2 sequences are SGHNT and YYREEE (reference sequence). Here the CDR3 DNA reads TGTGCCAGCAGCACCGAACCTAGGTTTAGCGGTAACCAAGAGACCCAGTACTTC. Its protein product is CASSTEPRFSGNQETQYF. Full variable domain (remainder filled in from reference TRBV5-4 and TRBJ2-5): ETGVTQSPTHLIKTRGQQVTLRCSSQSGHNTVSWYQQALGQGPQFIFQYYREEENGRGNFPPRFSGLQFPNYSSELNVNALELDDSALYLCASSTEPRFSGNQETQYFGPGTRLLVL.

V and J are TRBV6-6 and TRBJ2-7; maybe TRBD2 (6 bases). The germline V gene encodes CDR1 MNHNY and CDR2 SVGAGI (reference sequence). V dropped 6 bases and J dropped 5 bases, with 14 bases sitting between them. The CDR3 consists of 13 residues. CDR3 sequence: CASSQGLINEQYF. In DNA, the CDR3 is TGTGCCAGCAGCCAAGGACTAATAAACGAGCAGTACTTC.

The rearrangement joins TRBV7-6 to TRBJ1-3; 8 bases line up with TRBD1. Germline V lookup: CDR1 SGHVS, CDR2 FNYEAQ. V shed 3 bases, J shed 3 bases, and the junction held 7 bases outside the gene matches. There are 16 residues in the CDR3. The CDR3 sequence: CASSFTTGALGNTIYF. CDR3 DNA: TGTGCCAGCAGCTTCACGACAGGGGCGCTTGGAAACACCATATATTTT.

This clone was recorded once. The chain combines TRBV5-4 with TRBJ2-1, with 7 positions matching TRBD1. With 4 bases clipped from V and 4 bases from J, the junction kept 8 bases outside the gene matches. The germline V gene has CDR1 SGHNT and CDR2 YYREEE (reference sequence). This CDR3 is 15 amino acids long. CDR3: CASSREGARYNEQFF. The CDR3 bases are TGTGCCAGCAGCCGCGAGGGGGCGCGGTACAATGAGCAGTTCTTC.

The chain is built from TRBV7-2 and TRBJ2-5; maybe TRBD2 (6 bases). CDR1 SGHTA and CDR2 FQGNSA come from the germline V gene. Trimming shortened V by 1 base and J by 4 bases, and 13 bases separated the two germline ends. The CDR3 is 15 amino acids. CDR3 in amino acids: CASSLVFGRGETQYF. Here the CDR3 DNA reads TGTGCCAGCAGCTTAGTTTTCGGGAGAGGAGAGACCCAGTACTTC.

The chain employs TRBV19 and TRBJ2-7; maybe TRBD1 (6 bases). V was pared by 5 bases and J by 0 bases, with 11 bases between. In germline, CDR1 is LNHDA, CDR2 SQIVND (reference sequence). The length of the CDR3 is 14 residues. The CDR3 DNA follows: TGTGCCAGTAGTGGACAGAGCACCTCCTACGAGCAGTACTTC. Its protein is CASSGQSTSYEQYF.

This clone appeared once. The chain combines TRBV13 with TRBJ2-6; D remains unclear. The V end was cut by 5 bases, the J end by 2 bases, with 13 bases between. The CDR3 spans 16 residues. Germline CDR1 reads PRHDT; CDR2 reads FYEKMQ (reference sequence). Here the CDR3 DNA reads TGTGCCAGCAGCCACACTCGAGAGGCTGGGGCCAACGTCCTGACTTTC. It specifies CASSHTREAGANVLTF.

The rearrangement joins TRBV6-6 to TRBJ2-7; TRBD2 might be the D (5 bases). Deletions cut 6 bases from V and 3 bases from J, with 18 bases between. Germline-derived CDR1 and CDR2 are MNHNY and SVGAGI (reference sequence). The CDR3 sequence is 15 residues long. The CDR3 protein is CASSRTQAFGYEQYF. The DNA of the CDR3 is TGTGCCAGCAGCCGGACTCAGGCTTTCGGCTACGAGCAGTACTTC.

V and J are TRBV27 and TRBJ2-3; 7 bases align to TRBD2. Germline CDR1 reads MNHEY; CDR2 reads SMNVEV (reference sequence). There are 18 residues in the CDR3. The trim removed 11 bases at V and 1 base at J, leaving 21 bases unmatched. The CDR3 DNA sequence: TGTGCCCCCAGAGGGGTAGCGGGTACTACTTATCGCACAGATACGCAGTATTTT. As protein: CAPRGVAGTTYRTDTQYF.

The J gene is TRBJ2-1, the V gene TRBV10-1; the D gene is possibly TRBD2 (6 bases). Germline lookup yields CDR1 WNHNN and CDR2 SYGVQD (reference sequence). V was shortened by 8 bases and J by 5 bases, with 13 bases between the two germline ends. This CDR3 is 13 amino acids long. CDR3 DNA sequence: TGCGCCAGCTCTCGGGAGTACGACAATGAGCAGTTCTTC. This codes for CASSREYDNEQFF.

The chain is built from TRBV7-8 and TRBJ2-1; weak D call: TRBD2 (6 bases). Per germline, CDR1 SGHVS and CDR2 FQNEAQ. The CDR3 length is 17 residues. Trimming took off 5 bases at V and 1 base at J, with 18 bases between the two ends. CDR3: CASSQASGGWSYNEQFF. CDR3 DNA: TGTGCCAGCAGCCAGGCCAGTGGGGGGTGGTCCTACAATGAGCAGTTCTTC. Full variable domain (remainder filled in from reference TRBV7-8 and TRBJ2-1): GAGVSQSPRYKVAKRGQDVALRCDPISGHVSLFWYQQALGQGPEFLTYFQNEAQLDKSGLPSDRFFAERPEGSVSTLKIQRTQQEDSAVYLCASSQASGGWSYNEQFFGPGTRLTVL.

The V gene is TRBV5-4, the J gene TRBJ1-2; D is unclear. This CDR3 region has 14 residues. Germline V gene lookup returns CDR1 SGHNT and CDR2 YYREEE (reference sequence). The V end lost 0 bases, the J end lost 1 base, and 7 bases lay between the germline ends. The CDR3 DNA reads as TGTGCCAGCAGCTTGGCCGGATTTAACTATGGCTACACCTTC. Translation gives CASSLAGFNYGYTF.